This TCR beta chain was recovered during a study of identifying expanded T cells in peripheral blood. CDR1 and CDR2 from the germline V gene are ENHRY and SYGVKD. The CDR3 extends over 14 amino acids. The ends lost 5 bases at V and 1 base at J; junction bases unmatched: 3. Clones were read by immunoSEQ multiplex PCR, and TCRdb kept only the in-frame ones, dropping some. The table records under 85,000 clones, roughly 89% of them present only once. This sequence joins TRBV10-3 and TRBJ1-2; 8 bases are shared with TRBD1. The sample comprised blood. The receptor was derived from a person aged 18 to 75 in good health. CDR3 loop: CAISRQGINYGYTF. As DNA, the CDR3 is TGTGCCATCAGTAGACAGGGGATTAACTATGGCTACACCTTC.